The rows below give T cell receptor beta chains drawn from one sample of a study of graft-versus-host responses after intestinal transplantation. The assay was immunoSEQ multiplex PCR, and TCRdb's table has in-frame clones only and misses some. The data hold approximately 58,000 clones, with under 95% observed a single time. The sample here was PBMCs, taken around 120 days after intestinal transplantation. All receptors come from a human patient who received an intestinal transplant, so some T cells may come from the graft donor. Both conserved end residues are trimmed from each CDR3. Each record gives: CDR3 protein, J gene, V gene.

ASSQEASGGDEQY | TRBJ2-7 | TRBV4-1
SVGPPISTDTQY | TRBJ2-3 | TRBV29-1
ASSPLLRPSTDTQY | TRBJ2-3 | TRBV13
ASSFRDFYEQY | TRBJ2-7 | TRBV6-5
ASSDQGQRISNQPQH | TRBJ1-5 | TRBV2
ASSVVSTAAAF | TRBJ1-1 | TRBV7-2
ASKDLAGVTGELF | TRBJ2-2 | TRBV11-2
ASSQAVNTEAF | TRBJ1-1 | TRBV4-1
ASSYGQGANYGYT | TRBJ1-2 | TRBV6-6
ATSRDAGRSYEQY | TRBJ2-7 | TRBV15
ASTPSGLSNTEAF | TRBJ1-1 | TRBV27
ASRQLAGGPYEQY | TRBJ2-7 | TRBV28
AGDRQDIEDTQY | TRBJ2-3 | TRBV7-9
VTGGRVEQY | - | TRBV28
ASRSLAGGLSEQY | TRBJ2-7 | TRBV28
ASSPGAVTYEQY | TRBJ2-7 | TRBV18
ASSLRGLAGVERKF | TRBJ2-1 | TRBV28
ASSYPGTNTEAF | TRBJ1-1 | TRBV6-5
ASSFSANEQF | TRBJ2-1 | TRBV5-1
ASSFRLAAHEQY | - | TRBV13
ASSYSGGENYGYT | TRBJ1-2 | TRBV6-5
ASSYVAVNTGELF | TRBJ2-2 | TRBV6-6
ASSSRGGTQY | TRBJ2-3 | TRBV7-2
ASSRRLASTYEQY | TRBJ2-7 | TRBV27
ASSTPTEYSNQPQH | TRBJ1-5 | TRBV19
ASSLGRENYGYT | TRBJ1-2 | TRBV5-1
ASGTGTYEQY | TRBJ2-7 | TRBV27
ASSPYGTGQISGANVLT | TRBJ2-6 | TRBV16
ASSSQAYEQY | TRBJ2-7 | TRBV6-1
ASRPGTSAQETQY | TRBJ2-5 | TRBV2
ASSPQSGGRFGGYT | TRBJ1-2 | TRBV11-2
AWTVPRATQY | TRBJ2-3 | TRBV30
ASSARELEQY | TRBJ2-7 | TRBV6-1
ASSAERGQPQH | TRBJ1-5 | TRBV2
AMDGVAGPSSSYNEQF | TRBJ2-1 | TRBV2
ASSEAGAPQETQY | TRBJ2-5 | TRBV2
ASSNPGQGGHEQY | TRBJ2-7 | TRBV6-6
ASSPRDSPREAQY | TRBJ2-5 | TRBV19
ASTRGQSSGNTIY | TRBJ1-3 | TRBV5-1
ASSLLMAGGPPGREQF | TRBJ2-1 | TRBV4-1
ASSLAMKESEQF | TRBJ2-1 | TRBV5-4
ASSEALVRAGYNEQF | TRBJ2-1 | TRBV6-1
ASSESNSARSYNEQF | TRBJ2-1 | TRBV2